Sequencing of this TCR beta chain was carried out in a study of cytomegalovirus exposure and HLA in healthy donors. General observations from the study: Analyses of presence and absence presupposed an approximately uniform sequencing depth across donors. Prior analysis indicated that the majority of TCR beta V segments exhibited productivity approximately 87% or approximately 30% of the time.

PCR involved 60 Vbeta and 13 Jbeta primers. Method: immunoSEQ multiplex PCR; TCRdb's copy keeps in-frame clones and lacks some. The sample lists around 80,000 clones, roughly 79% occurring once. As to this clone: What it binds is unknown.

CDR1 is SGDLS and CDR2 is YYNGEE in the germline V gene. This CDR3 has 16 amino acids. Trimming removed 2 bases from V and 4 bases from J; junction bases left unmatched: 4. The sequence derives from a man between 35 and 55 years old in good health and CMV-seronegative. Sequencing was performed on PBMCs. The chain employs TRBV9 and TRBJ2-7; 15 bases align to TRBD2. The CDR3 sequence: CASSVGLAGGTYEQYF. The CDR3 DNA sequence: TGTGCCAGCAGCGTGGGACTAGCGGGAGGAACTTACGAGCAGTACTTC.